This TCR beta chain derives from a study of blood T cell repertoires in COVID-19. TCRdb keeps only in-frame clones here, not all; method: immunoSEQ multiplex PCR. The data show over 130,000 clones, with over 80% seen just once and 8.9% held by the top ten. The clonotype originates from a man aged 25-45 years with COVID-19, enrolled during active disease. Source material: peripheral blood.

The CDR3 protein is CASSWDSDSGNTIYF. As DNA, the CDR3 is TGTGCCAGCAGTTGGGACAGCGACTCTGGAAACACCATATATTTT. The J gene is TRBJ1-3, the V gene TRBV6-5; 7 bases align to TRBD1. Trimming at V came to 4 bases and at J to 0 bases, leaving 3 bases not matched to a gene. CDR3 length: 15 residues. CDR1 is MNHEY and CDR2 is SVGAGI in the germline V gene.